These 15 T cell receptor beta chains originate from one sample sequenced in a study of cytomegalovirus exposure and HLA in healthy donors. Amplification used 60 Vbeta primers and 13 Jbeta primers. Sequencing used immunoSEQ multiplex PCR; TCRdb keeps in-frame clones, though not all of them. There are approximately 210,000 clones in the sample; around 87% occur only once, and 1.5% to 2% lies in the top ten. The sequenced sample was PBMCs. Every receptor here comes from a woman between 18 and 30 years old in good health and CMV-seronegative.

The chain combines TRBV6-5 with TRBJ1-5, with 10 bases fitting TRBD1. The trim removed 6 bases at V and 7 bases at J, leaving 6 bases unmatched. This CDR3 is 14 amino acids long. Germline loops: CDR1 MNHEY, CDR2 SVGAGI. For the CDR3, the DNA is TGTGCCAGCAGGACAGGGGGCTTAAGCCAGCCCCAGCATTTT. As protein: CASRTGGLSQPQHF.

This chain uses TRBV15 with TRBJ1-4, with 7 bases lining up with TRBD1. The CDR3 sequence is 14 residues long. Germline-derived CDR1 and CDR2 are LNHNV and YYDKDF (reference sequence). With V trimmed by 1 base and J by 7 bases, 3 bases remained unmatched. The CDR3, as DNA: TGTGCCACCAGCAGAGTGGGACAGAGTGAAAAACTGTTTTTT. Protein sequence: CATSRVGQSEKLFF.

The DNA of the CDR3 is TGTGCCAGCAGCTTAGATCAGAGGCGAGGAGCTTTCTTT. It translates to CASSLDQRRGAFF. The genes are TRBV11-3 and TRBJ1-1; no definite D call. Germline loops: CDR1 SGHNT, CDR2 YENEEA. The CDR3 spans 13 residues. Trimming stripped 0 bases from V and 10 bases from J, with 12 bases between.

The chain couples TRBV18 to TRBJ2-3; possible D gene TRBD1, 6 bases. The germline CDR1 and CDR2 sequences are KGHSH and LQKENI. There are 15 residues in the CDR3. Trimming took off 6 bases at V and 5 bases at J, with 18 bases between the two ends. The DNA of the CDR3 is TGTGCCAGCTCCCTCACAGGGCCTTCGAGAGATACGCAGTATTTT. Its translation: CASSLTGPSRDTQYF.

This sequence joins TRBV5-1 and TRBJ2-2, with TRBD1 matching 9 bases. Losses at the gene ends were 0 bases for V and 4 bases for J; bases not matched to a gene: 7. Germline CDR1 is SGHRS and CDR2 is YFSETQ. The CDR3 is made up of 17 amino acids. The CDR3 loop reads CASSLAGTGFGTGELFF. The DNA of the CDR3 is TGCGCCAGCAGCTTGGCCGGGACAGGGTTCGGCACCGGGGAGCTGTTTTTT.

V gene TRBV19 combines with J gene TRBJ1-5; D is unresolved. Per germline, CDR1 LNHDA and CDR2 SQIVND (reference sequence). This CDR3 contains 13 residues. The ends were cut back, 7 bases at V and 6 bases at J, with 13 bases in the middle. This CDR3 is CASNESPFQPQHF. The CDR3 bases are TGTGCCAGTAATGAGTCTCCCTTTCAGCCCCAGCATTTT.

The V gene is TRBV7-8, the J gene TRBJ2-1; TRBD2 aligns across 13 bases. V was pared by 3 bases and J by 6 bases, with 2 bases of the junction left unmatched. The CDR3 is 15 amino acids. Germline V lookup: CDR1 SGHVS, CDR2 FQNEAQ. CDR3 residues: CASSFGTSGANEQFF. The CDR3 DNA reads as TGTGCCAGCAGCTTTGGGACTAGCGGGGCCAATGAGCAGTTCTTC.

The rearrangement links TRBV7-8 to TRBJ2-5, with 7 bases matching TRBD2. J was trimmed by 1 base and V by 4 bases; bases with no gene match: 3. CDR3 length equals 14 residues. Germline V CDR1 and CDR2: SGHVS, FQNEAQ. CDR3 sequence: CASSYRTSQETQYF. The CDR3 coding sequence is TGTGCCAGCAGCTACCGGACTAGCCAAGAGACCCAGTACTTC.

The chain joins TRBV20-1 to TRBJ2-5, with D hard to call. The CDR3 totals 10 residues. Trimming took off 6 bases at V and 2 bases at J, with 4 bases between the two ends. CDR1 is DFQATT and CDR2 is SNEGSKA in the germline V gene (reference sequence). The CDR3 sequence: CSAQQETQYF. CDR3 DNA: TGCAGTGCCCAGCAAGAGACCCAGTACTTC.

The chain uses TRBV19 and TRBJ2-1; 9 bases agree with TRBD1. With 1 base clipped from V and 0 bases from J, the junction kept 4 bases outside the gene matches. Germline CDR1 and CDR2: LNHDA and SQIVND (reference sequence). CDR3 length: 17 residues. The chain's CDR3 is CASSIATGGISYNEQFF. Written as DNA, the CDR3 is TGTGCCAGTAGTATAGCGACAGGGGGGATCTCCTACAATGAGCAGTTCTTC.

This clone is a singleton in its sample. The genes are TRBV13 and TRBJ2-7; TRBD2 matches 13 bases. Trimming removed 2 bases from V and 6 bases from J; junction bases left unmatched: 7. CDR1 is PRHDT and CDR2 is FYEKMQ in the germline V gene (reference sequence). The CDR3 is 16 amino acids. The CDR3 DNA sequence: TGTGCCAGCAGCTTAACGGGACTAGCGGGACGAGGCGAGCAGTACTTC. It yields the protein CASSLTGLAGRGEQYF.

The V call is TRBV6-4, the J call TRBJ2-1; 10 nucleotides line up with TRBD2. This CDR3 spans 17 amino acids. V lost 4 bases, J lost 1 base, and 7 bases stayed unmatched. Germline CDR1 and CDR2: MRHNA and SNTAGT. The CDR3 region has the DNA TGTGCCAGCAGTGTGGCTAGCGGGAGTCCATCCTACAATGAGCAGTTCTTC. It is translated as CASSVASGSPSYNEQFF.

The chain couples TRBV7-3 to TRBJ2-1; D might be TRBD2 (6 bases). The CDR3 runs 16 residues. CDR1 and CDR2 from the germline V gene are SGHTA and FQGTGA. V lost 5 bases to trimming and J lost 3 bases, with 17 bases between them. CDR3 sequence: CASSPAVAAHYNEQFF. The CDR3 nucleotides are TGTGCCAGCAGCCCAGCGGTAGCGGCACACTACAATGAGCAGTTCTTC.

The chain carries TRBV30 and TRBJ1-4; D might be TRBD1 (5 bases). Trimming shortened V by 3 bases and J by 8 bases, and 19 bases separated the two germline ends. The CDR3 length is 15 residues. The germline V gene encodes CDR1 GTSNPN and CDR2 SVGIG (reference sequence). The CDR3 region has the DNA TGTGCCTGGAGCGGCGGGACCCCGGACTACGAAAAACTGTTTTTT. Translated, it gives CAWSGGTPDYEKLFF.

To note about this clone: One end of the junction fails to match germline, which may point to a read error. The sample carries other DNA sequences with the same CDR3. The chain has TRBV7-9 and TRBJ2-1; 7 nucleotides agree with TRBD2. CDR3 length: 15 amino acids. Per germline, CDR1 SEHNR and CDR2 FQNEAQ (reference sequence). This CDR3 is CASSLASRERGEQFF. The CDR3 DNA is TGTGCCAGTAGCTTAGCCTCGCGGGAGAGGGGTGAGCAGTTCTTC.